The T cell receptor beta chain described here comes from a study of CD8 T cells in Susac syndrome. With random hexamers, reverse transcription was performed on about 0.45 to 1 ug of RNA. The amplification used immunoSEQ multiplex PCR on TCR beta CDR3; it spanned 54 Vbeta and 13 Jbeta. TCRdb ran MiXCR on the immunoSEQ multiplex PCR reads and lists one entry per CDR3 protein. The sample shows tens of thousands of distinct CDR3 sequences, approximately 95% of them seen only once. Whole-study findings and limits: The study's TCR sequencing and HLA analysis drew on a certain number of individuals. That number was acknowledged as relatively small.

The V and J ends lost 8 bases and 6 bases respectively, with 7 bases between them. The germline V gene has CDR1 LNHDA and CDR2 SQIVND (reference sequence). The CDR3 sequence is 10 residues long. Patients with Susac syndrome showed fulfilment of recently defined diagnostic criteria for definite or probable disease. On this clonotype: Its antigen remains unknown.

Sequenced: CD8+ T cells from PBMCs. The clonotype comes from a human donor with Susac syndrome. This chain joins TRBV19 and TRBJ1-1, with unresolved D. The CDR3 reads CASGLPEAFF. In DNA form, the CDR3 reads TGTGCCAGTGGGCTCCCTGAAGCTTTCTTT.